The 13 T cell receptor beta chains below were found in one sample sequenced in a study of graft-versus-host responses after intestinal transplantation. Sequenced by immunoSEQ multiplex PCR; TCRdb stores in-frame clones only, minus some. The table includes under 20,000 clones, roughly 86% detected once. Sequenced here: PBMCs, sampled approximately 240 days after intestinal transplant. All receptors derive from a human patient who received an intestinal transplant, so some T cells may come from the graft donor.

The V call is TRBV10-3, the J call TRBJ2-1; D is perhaps TRBD1 or TRBD2 (6 bases each). CDR1 and CDR2 (germline): ENHRY, SYGVKD. The ends were cut back, 0 bases at V and 10 bases at J, with 16 bases in the middle. The CDR3 runs to 15 residues. In DNA, the CDR3 is TGTGCCATCAGTGAGTCCGTCGGGGGCCCCCGGGAGCAGTTCTTC. Amino acids: CAISESVGGPREQFF.

The rearrangement joins TRBV18 to TRBJ1-4; D is unresolved. V was cut by 6 bases and J by 10 bases, with 9 bases left in between. Germline V lookup: CDR1 KGHSH, CDR2 LQKENI. The CDR3 totals 11 residues. The CDR3 loop reads CASSALVKLFF. The CDR3, as DNA: TGTGCCAGCTCGGCCTTGGTAAAACTGTTTTTT. Drawing the rest from reference TRBV18 and TRBJ1-4, the complete variable domain is NAGVMQNPRHLVRRRGQEARLRCSPMKGHSHVYWYRQLPEEGLKFMVYLQKENIIDESGMPKERFSAEFPKEGPSILRIQQVVRGDSAAYFCASSALVKLFFGSGTQLSVL.

The chain recombines TRBV11-2 with TRBJ2-7; D is possibly TRBD1 or TRBD2 (5 bases each). CDR1 SGHAT and CDR2 FQNNGV come from the germline V gene. The germline V and J ends were trimmed by 3 bases and 5 bases, with 11 bases remaining between them. This CDR3 comprises 13 residues. The chain's CDR3 is CASSFGAGHEQYF. The CDR3 nucleotides read TGTGCCAGCAGCTTCGGGGCAGGTCACGAGCAGTACTTC.

The chain carries TRBV6-1 and TRBJ2-7; TRBD1 matches 9 bases. The CDR3 totals 14 residues. The V segment lost 9 bases and the J segment 1 base; nucleotides outside the gene matches: 7. Germline V lookup: CDR1 MNHNS, CDR2 SASEGT. CDR3 residues: CASKTGGSSYEQYF. The CDR3 DNA reads TGTGCCAGTAAGACAGGGGGGTCTTCCTACGAGCAGTACTTC.

The CDR3 protein is CASSFRSGPQRFEAFF. The CDR3 nucleotides read TGTGCCAGCAGCTTTCGCTCGGGTCCCCAGAGGTTTGAAGCTTTCTTT. The chain is built from TRBV14 and TRBJ1-1; D gene unclear. The germline CDR1 and CDR2 sequences are SGHDN and FVKESK. The CDR3 has 16 amino acids. With 5 bases removed from V and 7 bases from J, the gap between germline ends came to 23 bases. Combining the CDR3 with reference TRBV14 and TRBJ1-1 gives the whole variable domain EAGVTQFPSHSVIEKGQTVTLRCDPISGHDNLYWYRRVMGKEIKFLLHFVKESKQDESGMPNNRFLAERTGGTYSTLKVQPAELEDSGVYFCASSFRSGPQRFEAFFGQGTRLTVV.

V gene TRBV5-1 combines with J gene TRBJ2-7; TRBD1 matches 10 bases. The CDR3 length is 12 residues. Germline lookup yields CDR1 SGHRS and CDR2 YFSETQ. V trimming: 10 bases; J trimming: 4 bases; junction bases outside the gene matches: 5. In DNA form, the CDR3 reads TGCGCCTTCCCGGGACAGGGGTACGAGCAGTACTTC. As protein: CAFPGQGYEQYF.

The chain uses TRBV7-9 and TRBJ2-7; D unresolved. Trimming pared 6 bases from V and 2 bases from J, leaving 5 bases between. Germline assignment: CDR1 SEHNR and CDR2 FQNEAQ (reference sequence). The CDR3 spans 11 residues. CDR3 protein: CASRGTYEQYF. The CDR3 DNA follows: TGTGCCAGCAGGGGAACCTACGAGCAGTACTTC.

This chain connects TRBV4-1 to TRBJ2-1; TRBD2 agrees at 14 bases. Unmatched junction bases numbered 5, after V lost 2 bases and J lost 8 bases. The CDR3 is 16 residues long. CDR1 is MGHRA, CDR2 YSYEKL, per germline. This chain's CDR3 is CASSQQGTSGGYEQFF. CDR3 sequence (DNA): TGCGCCAGCAGCCAACAAGGGACTAGCGGGGGTTATGAGCAGTTCTTC.

V usage is TRBV4-1 and J usage is TRBJ2-4; 7 bases match TRBD2. Looked up from germline, CDR1 is MGHRA and CDR2 is YSYEKL. Losses at the gene ends were 1 base for V and 4 bases for J; bases not matched to a gene: 13. The CDR3 sequence is 18 residues long. The CDR3 sequence: CASSQGPQRGFGKNIQYF. The CDR3 nucleotides read TGCGCCAGCAGCCAAGGCCCGCAGCGGGGTTTTGGAAAAAACATTCAGTACTTC.

The chain has TRBV9 and TRBJ1-6; D is possibly TRBD1 (5 bases). V lost 0 bases to trimming and J lost 5 bases, with 24 bases between them. Germline CDR1 is SGDLS and CDR2 is YYNGEE. This CDR3 has 20 amino acids. The CDR3 DNA reads as TGTGCCAGCAGCGTAGCTCGAGGGACTCCGACTCCCTTTGATAATTCACCCCTCCACTTT. Residues: CASSVARGTPTPFDNSPLHF. Supplemented by reference TRBV9 and TRBJ1-6, the full variable domain reads DSGVTQTPKHLITATGQRVTLRCSPRSGDLSVYWYQQSLDQGLQFLIQYYNGEERAKGNILERFSAQQFPDLHSELNLSSLELGDSALYFCASSVARGTPTPFDNSPLHFGNGTRLTVT.

The chain is built from TRBV5-4 and TRBJ2-5; 10 nucleotides align to TRBD1. Germline-derived CDR1 and CDR2 are SGHNT and YYREEE (reference sequence). Unmatched junction bases numbered 6, after V lost 5 bases and J lost 5 bases. The CDR3 is made up of 14 amino acids. This CDR3 reads CASRLTGGAETQYF. CDR3 sequence (DNA): TGTGCCAGCAGACTGACAGGGGGCGCGGAGACCCAGTACTTC.

The chain uses TRBV6-6 and TRBJ1-2, with no clear D. V lost 2 bases to trimming and J lost 6 bases, with 13 bases between them. Per germline, CDR1 MNHNY and CDR2 SVGAGI (reference sequence). The CDR3 has 14 amino acids. CDR3 DNA: TGTGCCAGCAGTTACCTTCGCAGGCCCAATGGCTACACCTTC. Translated, it gives CASSYLRRPNGYTF.

The V and J genes are TRBV5-6 and TRBJ1-2; perhaps TRBD1 as D (5 bases). CDR3 length: 17 amino acids. Germline CDR1 is SGHDT and CDR2 is YYEEEE. V lost 6 bases and J 0 bases, leaving 21 bases between the germline ends. The CDR3 DNA is TGTGCCAGCACTCCAGTGGGGGGTCGGGCTTCTAACTATGGCTACACCTTC. Translation: CASTPVGGRASNYGYTF.